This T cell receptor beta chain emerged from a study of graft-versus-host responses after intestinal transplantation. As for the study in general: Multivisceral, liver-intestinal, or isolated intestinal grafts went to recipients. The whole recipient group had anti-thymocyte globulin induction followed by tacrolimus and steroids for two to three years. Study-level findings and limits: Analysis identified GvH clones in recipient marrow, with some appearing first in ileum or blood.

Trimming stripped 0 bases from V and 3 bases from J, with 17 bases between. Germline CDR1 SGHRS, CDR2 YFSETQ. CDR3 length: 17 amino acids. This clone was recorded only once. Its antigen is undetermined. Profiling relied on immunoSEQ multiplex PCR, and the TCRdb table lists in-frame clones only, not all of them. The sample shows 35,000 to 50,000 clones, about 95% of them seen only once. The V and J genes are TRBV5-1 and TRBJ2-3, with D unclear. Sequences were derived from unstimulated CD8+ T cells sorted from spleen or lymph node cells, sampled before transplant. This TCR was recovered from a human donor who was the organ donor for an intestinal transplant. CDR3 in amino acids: CASSLEAGTIGTDTQYF. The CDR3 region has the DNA TGCGCCAGCAGCTTGGAAGCAGGTACAATTGGAACAGATACGCAGTATTTT. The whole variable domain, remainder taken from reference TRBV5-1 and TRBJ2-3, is KAGVTQTPRYLIKTRGQQVTLSCSPISGHRSVSWYQQTPGQGLQFLFEYFSETQRNKGNFPGRFSGRQFSNSRSEMNVSTLELGDSALYLCASSLEAGTIGTDTQYFGPGTRLTVL.